The 26 T cell receptor beta chains below were found in one sample sequenced in a study of blood T cell repertoires in COVID-19. Sequencing used immunoSEQ multiplex PCR; TCRdb keeps in-frame clones, though not all of them. The sample holds some 160,000 clones; approximately 88% are singletons and the top ten take approximately 3%. The sample comprised peripheral blood. Receptor source: a man aged 55-75 years with acute or convalescent COVID-19.

This chain links TRBV30 with TRBJ2-3, with D maybe TRBD2 (5 bases). The CDR3 totals 13 residues. Germline V gene data show CDR1 as GTSNPN and CDR2 as SVGIG (reference sequence). The V and J ends lost 2 bases and 1 base respectively, with 7 bases between them. This CDR3 reads CAWSRSGTDTQYF. The CDR3 DNA reads as TGTGCCTGGAGTCGTAGCGGCACAGATACGCAGTATTTT.

This sequence joins TRBV19 and TRBJ1-2; 7 nucleotides align to TRBD1. The germline gives CDR1 LNHDA, CDR2 SQIVND (reference sequence). With V trimmed by 7 bases and J by 4 bases, 12 bases remained unmatched. CDR3 length: 15 residues. Here the CDR3 DNA reads TGTGCCAGTACCCTTGCGGGACAGAACATCTATGGCTACACCTTC. It encodes CASTLAGQNIYGYTF.

The V and J genes are TRBV21-1 and TRBJ2-2; the DNA was not used to check the table's D call, TRBD2. TRBV21-1 represents a pseudogene. This CDR3 comprises 12 residues. This CDR3 reads CARRGAPGELFF. In nucleotides, the CDR3 is TGTGCAAGACGGGGGGCCCCCGGGGAGCTGTTTTTT.

This clone has only a few counts. This chain joins TRBV7-9 and TRBJ1-5; possible D gene TRBD1, 6 bases. There are 13 residues in the CDR3. With 8 bases removed from V and 4 bases from J, the gap between germline ends came to 12 bases. Per germline, CDR1 SEHNR and CDR2 FQNEAQ (reference sequence). The CDR3 DNA follows: TGTGCCAGCGCGGGGGCTGGAAATCAGCCCCAGCATTTT. As protein: CASAGAGNQPQHF.

V is TRBV7-2 and J is TRBJ2-3, with D perhaps TRBD2 (5 bases). CDR3 length equals 17 residues. The V and J ends lost 5 bases and 0 bases respectively, with 18 bases between them. Germline V gives CDR1 SGHTA, CDR2 FQGNSA. CDR3 protein: CASSPMRPTTSTDTQYF. CDR3 nucleotides: TGTGCCAGCAGCCCCATGAGACCGACTACTAGCACAGATACGCAGTATTTT.

The chain links TRBV3-1 (or the pseudogene TRBV3-2) to TRBJ1-1, with D unresolved. This CDR3 is built from 11 residues. Trimming left V 3 bases short and J 7 bases short, with 6 bases between. CDR1 and CDR2 (germline): LGHDT, YNNKEL (reference sequence). The CDR3 nucleotides read TGTGCCAGCAGCCATCGTTATGAAGCTTTCTTT. It is translated as CASSHRYEAFF.

The chain uses TRBV7-2 and TRBJ2-1; maybe TRBD2 (5 bases). V lost 3 bases and J 0 bases, leaving 9 bases between the germline ends. The CDR3 has 15 residues. CDR1 and CDR2 from the germline V gene are SGHTA and FQGNSA. Here the CDR3 reads CASSLDSSSYNEQFF. CDR3 sequence (DNA): TGTGCCAGCAGCTTGGACTCGAGCTCCTACAATGAGCAGTTCTTC.

The chain links TRBV6-6 to TRBJ2-5, with 7 bases aligning to TRBD2. The CDR3 extends over 14 amino acids. V dropped 7 bases and J dropped 3; count of bases not matched to a gene: 8. Germline CDR1 reads MNHNY; CDR2 reads SVGAGI (reference sequence). For the CDR3, the DNA is TGTGCCAGCACCCTGGGACTACCCGAAGAGACCCAGTACTTC. As protein: CASTLGLPEETQYF.

This clone has more than one count but fewer than ten. The chain is built from TRBV11-2 and TRBJ1-2, with D perhaps TRBD1 (5 bases). This CDR3 has 14 amino acids. The V end was cut by 1 base, the J end by 8 bases, with 14 bases between. Looked up from germline, CDR1 is SGHAT and CDR2 is FQNNGV. In DNA, the CDR3 is TGTGCCAGCAGCTTAGGGGAGGGGCGGCGCGGCTACACCTTC. It translates to CASSLGEGRRGYTF.

V usage is TRBV4-1 and J usage is TRBJ1-3; 9 bases align to TRBD1. CDR1 is MGHRA, CDR2 YSYEKL, per germline. This CDR3 contains 21 residues. V lost 0 bases and J lost 0; bases outside the gene matches: 15. This CDR3 is CASSQDPPGWDREDSGNTIYF. The CDR3 DNA is TGCGCCAGCAGCCAAGATCCTCCCGGCTGGGACAGGGAGGACTCTGGAAACACCATATATTTT.

Regarding this clone: The sample holds other DNA sequences that translate to the same CDR3. The V and J genes are TRBV3-1 (or the pseudogene TRBV3-2) and TRBJ1-2; TRBD1 agrees at 7 bases. The CDR3 spans 13 residues. Germline V gene data show CDR1 as LGHDT and CDR2 as YNNKEL (reference sequence). Germline trimming cut 1 base from V and 4 bases from J; bases unmatched to any gene: 0. In DNA, the CDR3 is TGTGCCAGCAGCCAAGGACAGGGCTATGGCTACACCTTC. Translation: CASSQGQGYGYTF.

The V call is TRBV18, the J call TRBJ2-3; D is possibly TRBD2 (5 bases). This CDR3 region has 15 residues. CDR1 KGHSH and CDR2 LQKENI come from the germline V gene. With 1 base removed from V and 2 bases from J, the gap between germline ends came to 10 bases. This chain's CDR3 is CASSPQGGFTDTQYF. The DNA of the CDR3 is TGTGCCAGCTCACCACAAGGAGGATTCACAGATACGCAGTATTTT.

The V call is TRBV7-2, the J call TRBJ1-2; TRBD1 agrees at 7 bases. Germline trimming cut 5 bases from V and 2 bases from J; bases unmatched to any gene: 5. Germline V gene data show CDR1 as SGHTA and CDR2 as FQGNSA. The CDR3 extends over 14 amino acids. CDR3 loop: CASSAGGINYGYTF. For the CDR3, the DNA is TGTGCCAGCAGCGCAGGGGGGATAAACTATGGCTACACCTTC.

This clone is a singleton in its sample. This rearrangement joins TRBV24-1 to TRBJ1-5, with D unclear. Trimming removed 4 bases from V and 0 bases from J, with 6 bases in between. The germline V gene has CDR1 KGHDR and CDR2 SFDVKD. The CDR3 has 14 amino acids. The CDR3 nucleotides read TGTGCCACCAGTGAGCGGTTTAGCAATCAGCCCCAGCATTTT. This translates into CATSERFSNQPQHF.

CDR3 nucleotides: TGTGCCGCGAGCTCCTACAATGAGCAGTTCTTC. This sequence encodes CAASSYNEQFF. The chain links TRBV6-5 to TRBJ2-1; D unclear. Germline V lookup: CDR1 MNHEY, CDR2 SVGAGI. Trimming took off 11 bases at V and 0 bases at J, with 5 bases between the two ends. CDR3 size: 11 residues.

The rearrangement links TRBV5-6 to TRBJ1-1, with 8 bases aligning to TRBD1. Germline CDR1 and CDR2: SGHDT and YYEEEE. The length of the CDR3 is 16 residues. Germline trimming cut 4 bases from V and 0 bases from J; bases unmatched to any gene: 8. The CDR3 protein is CASSLTGVGVNTEAFF. In DNA, the CDR3 is TGTGCCAGCAGCCTGACAGGGGTCGGGGTGAACACTGAAGCTTTCTTT.

V usage is TRBV4-1 and J usage is TRBJ2-7, with D possibly TRBD2 on 7 matching bases. V lost 4 bases, J lost 4 bases, and 17 bases lay in between. This CDR3 spans 15 amino acids. Germline CDR1 MGHRA, CDR2 YSYEKL. As DNA, the CDR3 is TGCGCCAGCAGCCCCTCTTACGGGGGGCTATACGAGCAGTACTTC. Translation gives CASSPSYGGLYEQYF.

The table lists this clone with a count of one. The J gene is TRBJ2-3, the V gene TRBV7-6; perhaps TRBD1 as D (6 bases). Looked up from germline, CDR1 is SGHVS and CDR2 is FNYEAQ. The V and J ends lost 3 bases and 2 bases respectively, with 9 bases between them. The CDR3 is 14 residues long. The chain's CDR3 is CASSFGDTTDTQYF. The CDR3, as DNA: TGTGCCAGCAGCTTCGGGGACACCACAGATACGCAGTATTTT. The entire variable domain, with the rest obtained from reference TRBV7-6 and TRBJ2-3, is as follows: GAGVSQSPRYKVTKRGQDVALRCDPISGHVSLYWYRQALGQGPEFLTYFNYEAQQDKSGLPNDRFSAERPEGSISTLTIQRTEQRDSAMYRCASSFGDTTDTQYFGPGTRLTVL.

The chain uses TRBV6-6 and TRBJ2-1; TRBD2 agrees at 14 bases. CDR1 and CDR2 from the germline V gene are MNHNY and SVGAGI (reference sequence). CDR3 length: 15 amino acids. V shed 0 bases and J 8 bases; nucleotides not matched to a gene: 0. Here the CDR3 reads CASSYSTSGGDEQFF. In nucleotides, the CDR3 is TGTGCCAGCAGTTACTCGACTAGCGGGGGGGATGAGCAGTTCTTC.

The rearrangement links TRBV29-1 to TRBJ2-1, with D possibly TRBD1 on 5 matching bases. Germline lookup yields CDR1 SQVTM and CDR2 ANQGSEA. V was pared by 6 bases and J by 3 bases, with 18 bases between. The CDR3 is made up of 15 amino acids. CDR3 DNA: TGCAGCGTCCTTACAGACAGAGCCCTCTACAATGAGCAGTTCTTC. It specifies CSVLTDRALYNEQFF.

This chain connects TRBV21-1 to TRBJ1-1. TRBV21-1 corresponds to a pseudogene. The CDR3 has 13 residues. CDR3 nucleotide sequence: TGTGCCAGCAGCAAAAAGGGGACTGGAGAAGCTTTCTTT. It is translated as CASSKKGTGEAFF.

The CDR3 bases are TGTGCCAGCTCACCTGAGTTTGCGACAGGGGGCACCGGGGAGCTGTTTTTT. It encodes CASSPEFATGGTGELFF. The V gene is TRBV18, the J gene TRBJ2-2; TRBD1 aligns across 9 bases. V lost 3 bases, J lost 4 bases, and 9 bases stayed unmatched. This CDR3 region has 17 residues. The germline V gene encodes CDR1 KGHSH and CDR2 LQKENI.

The chain uses TRBV2 and TRBJ1-6; D might be TRBD1 (5 bases). The germline V gene has CDR1 SNHLY and CDR2 FYNNEI. The CDR3 runs 15 residues. V was shortened by 3 bases and J by 8 bases, with 14 bases between the two germline ends. CDR3 sequence (DNA): TGTGCCAGCAGTGATTCCGGGGGATCCTATTCACCCCTCCACTTT. Its protein product is CASSDSGGSYSPLHF.

The chain couples TRBV7-2 to TRBJ2-1, with TRBD2 matching 9 bases. After removal of 4 bases from V and 3 bases from J, the junction contained 7 bases not matched to a gene. CDR1 SGHTA and CDR2 FQGNSA come from the germline V gene. The CDR3 runs 16 residues. The CDR3 loop is CASSSMTSGLYNEQFF. The CDR3 DNA reads TGTGCCAGCAGCTCGATGACTAGCGGCCTCTACAATGAGCAGTTCTTC.

V gene TRBV12-2 combines with J gene TRBJ2-5; the D call in the table, TRBD2, was not verified against the DNA. TRBV12-2 is assigned pseudogene status. This CDR3 region has 14 residues. CDR3: CASRPSPGRETQYF. The CDR3 DNA reads as TGTGCAAGTCGCCCCTCCCCAGGGAGGGAGACCCAGTACTTC.

This sequence joins TRBV7-2 and TRBJ1-2, with D possibly matching TRBD1 (5 bases). The length of the CDR3 is 13 residues. Germline V CDR1 and CDR2: SGHTA, FQGNSA. V gave up 5 bases and J gave up 4 bases, with 11 bases separating them. CDR3 DNA: TGTGCCAGCAGCCAAATCGGGGGCTATGGCTACACCTTC. This gives the protein CASSQIGGYGYTF.